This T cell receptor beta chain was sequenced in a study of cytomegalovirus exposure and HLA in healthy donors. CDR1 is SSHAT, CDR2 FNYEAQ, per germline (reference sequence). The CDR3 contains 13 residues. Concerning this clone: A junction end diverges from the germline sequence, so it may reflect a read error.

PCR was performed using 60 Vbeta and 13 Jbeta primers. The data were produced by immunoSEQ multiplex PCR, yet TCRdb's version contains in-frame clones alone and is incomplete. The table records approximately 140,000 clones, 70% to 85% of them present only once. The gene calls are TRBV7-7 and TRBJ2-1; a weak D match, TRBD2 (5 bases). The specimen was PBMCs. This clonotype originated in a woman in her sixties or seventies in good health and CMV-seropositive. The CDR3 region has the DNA TGTGCTAGCAGCTTCGGGGTGGGAAATGAGCAGTTCTTC. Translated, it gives CASSFGVGNEQFF.